These T cell receptor beta chains were read from a single sample in a study of T cell repertoires and leukemia-associated antigens. TCRdb used MiXCR to reprocess the 5' RACE reads, holding one entry per CDR3 protein. The sample contains 8,000 to 10,000 distinct CDR3 sequences, about 40% of which appear only once. These receptors' antigens are unknown. What was sequenced was CD3+ T cells sorted from blood and cultured. The source is a female donor in good health. The CDR3 runs from the conserved cysteine through the conserved F or W. D genes are given only for firm matches. A clone size is listed for some rows: how often the clone was seen (once, few, many), or a class if it is expanded.

CDR3 DNA | CDR3 protein | clone size | V gene | D gene | J gene
TGCAGTGCTAGAGATCAGCGTGAGAACCTGGAGATGAATGAGCAGTTCTTC | CSARDQRENLEMNEQFF | few | TRBV20-1 | - | TRBJ2-1
TGCGCCAGCAAGATCGGTTCGGCAAACGAAAAACTGTTTTTT | CASKIGSANEKLFF | - | TRBV5-1 | - | TRBJ1-4
TGCGCCAGCAGCTTGGGTCTCGGACAGGCAATCCCCAATGAGCAGTTCTTC | CASSLGLGQAIPNEQFF | - | TRBV5-1 | TRBD1 | TRBJ2-1
TGCAGCGTTGAAGATCTCCTGACTAGTATTGAGCAGTTCTTC | CSVEDLLTSIEQFF | medium-sized | TRBV29-1 | - | TRBJ2-1
TGCAGTGCTAGCCCCCAACTAGCGTCAGAGACCCAGTACTTC | CSASPQLASETQYF | medium-sized | TRBV20-1 | TRBD2 | TRBJ2-5
TGTGCCAGCAGCTTGGTTGGGGGGCGAAGTTACGAGCAGTACTTC | CASSLVGGRSYEQYF | many | TRBV5-4 | - | TRBJ2-7
TGCAGTGCTACCCTGGACAGGAGAGAGACCCAGTACTTC | CSATLDRRETQYF | - | TRBV20-1 | TRBD1 | TRBJ2-5
TGTGCCAGCAGCCAAGGAACGGGCAGGGAAGGAGCCGGGCAGTACTTC | CASSQGTGREGAGQYF | - | TRBV3-1 | - | TRBJ2-7
TGCGCCAGCAGCTTGGTTCTAGCGGGAGGCTACAATGAGCAGTTCTTC | CASSLVLAGGYNEQFF | - | TRBV5-1 | TRBD2 | TRBJ2-1
TGTGCCAGCAGCCCCGGGACGTTCGGCGATGAGCAGTTCTTC | CASSPGTFGDEQFF | many | TRBV11-1 | - | TRBJ2-1
TGTGCCAGCAGGGGAGCTAGTAACTCCTACGAGCAGTACTTC | CASRGASNSYEQYF | - | TRBV12-3/TRBV12-4 | - | TRBJ2-7
TGCAGTGCTAGATACGGGGGGCCAAGCCCCACTAACATTCAGTACTTC | CSARYGGPSPTNIQYF | few | TRBV20-1 | - | TRBJ2-4
TGCAGTGCTAGAGTATACTCCCACATTCTCTCTTCTCCTCCCGATACGCAGTATTTT | CSARVYSHILSSPPDTQYF | medium-sized | TRBV20-1 | - | TRBJ2-3
TGTGCCAGCAGCTTTAGGACTTCTAGCGGGAGGGCCTACAATGAGCAGTTCTTC | CASSFRTSSGRAYNEQFF | - | TRBV7-2 | TRBD2 | TRBJ2-1
TGTGCCAGCAGTATACAGGGGAGGTACACAGATACGCAGTATTTT | CASSIQGRYTDTQYF | many | TRBV28 | - | TRBJ2-3
TGTGCCAGCAGTTTAAGGCCCCCGACCTATAATTCACCCCTCCACTTT | CASSLRPPTYNSPLHF | few | TRBV27 | - | TRBJ1-6
TGCGCCAGCAGCTTGGAGGTTTGGCGAGGAGAGGTGTGGACTGAAGCTTTCTTT | CASSLEVWRGEVWTEAFF | once | TRBV5-1 | - | TRBJ1-1
TGTGCCAGCAGCCTTAAACAGGGCTACGAGCAGTACTTC | CASSLKQGYEQYF | - | TRBV7-6 | - | TRBJ2-7
TGTGCCATCAGTGAGCTCGGGCTTTCGAACGGGGAGCTGTTTTTT | CAISELGLSNGELFF | few | TRBV10-3 | - | TRBJ2-2
TGCGCCAGCAGCTTGGCCGGGGGTGAGGAGATCCAGTACTTC | CASSLAGGEEIQYF | - | TRBV5-1 | - | TRBJ2-5
TGCGCCAGCAGCCGTAGCACAGATACGCAGTATTTT | CASSRSTDTQYF | few | TRBV5-1 | - | TRBJ2-3
TGCGCCAGCAGCGTAGCGGGTCCTTCCTGCAACGAGCAGTACTTC | CASSVAGPSCNEQYF | - | TRBV5-1 | TRBD2 | TRBJ2-7
TGTGCCAGCAATAGGGACAGGCGAGAGACCCAGTACTTC | CASNRDRRETQYF | few | TRBV12-3/TRBV12-4 | TRBD1 | TRBJ2-5
TGTGCCATCAGTTTGTCCGGGGCCGTGGGCGAGCAGTACTTC | CAISLSGAVGEQYF | many | TRBV12-3/TRBV12-4 | - | TRBJ2-7
TGCGCCAGCAGCTTGGACTTTTCTAGCTCCTACGAGCAGTACTTC | CASSLDFSSSYEQYF | - | TRBV5-1 | - | TRBJ2-7
TGCGCCAGCAGCCAAGTCGACAGGGGGCGGATCAATGAGCAGTTCTTC | CASSQVDRGRINEQFF | medium-sized | TRBV4-3 | TRBD1 | TRBJ2-1
TGCAGTGCTAGAGATCTCATGGGAATGGGGGGGCCAGGCACTGAAGCTTTCTTT | CSARDLMGMGGPGTEAFF | many | TRBV20-1 | - | TRBJ1-1
TGTGCCAGCAGCTGGAGAGCCGGGGAGCTGTTTTTT | CASSWRAGELFF | many | TRBV5-4 | - | TRBJ2-2
TGTGCCAGCAGCCATGTAGCGGCCTCCTACGAGCAGTACTTC | CASSHVAASYEQYF | - | TRBV4-2 | - | TRBJ2-7
TGTGCCAGCAGCTTGACTCCAGAGACCCAGTACTTC | CASSLTPETQYF | - | TRBV7-8 | - | TRBJ2-5
TGTGCCAGCAGTGACTCCTCTATGGATGAGCAGTTCTTC | CASSDSSMDEQFF | few | TRBV6-4 | - | TRBJ2-1
TGTGCCAGCAGTTTTAGGCGTTTGGGACAGGGCAGGACCGGGGAGCTGTTTTTT | CASSFRRLGQGRTGELFF | - | TRBV12-3/TRBV12-4 | TRBD1 | TRBJ2-2